This TCR beta chain originates from a study of blood T cell repertoires in COVID-19. Study overall: Acute-phase and convalescent COVID-19 samples originated in the United States, Italy and Spain. Sources were T cells, B-cell-depleted T cells, or PBMCs; the material itself was cDNA or gDNA.

Source study methods: Using reference gene primer amplification, nucleated cell counts were estimated. TCRdb's table, derived via immunoSEQ multiplex PCR, lists solely in-frame clones and lacks some. The V and J calls and clone size are taken from that table; D and trimming were inferred from the DNA. The data hold some 220,000 clones, with around 91% observed a single time. Adults between roughly 18 and 95 years of age took part from about 24 US areas. Sequenced sample: PBMCs or T cells enriched from blood (not recorded which). This TCR came from a woman between 18 and 30 years old in a cohort exposed to, infected with or recovered from COVID-19 (not recorded which).

The CDR3 sequence: CASSLGGQRQETQYF. The CDR3 DNA follows: TGTGCCAGCAGCTTAGGGGGACAGCGGCAAGAGACCCAGTACTTC. This chain links TRBV7-7 with TRBJ2-5, with TRBD1 identical over 7 bases. In germline, CDR1 is SSHAT, CDR2 FNYEAQ (reference sequence). The CDR3 is 15 amino acids. Trimming at V came to 1 base and at J to 2 bases, leaving 4 bases not matched to a gene. The variable domain in full, completed from reference TRBV7-7 and TRBJ2-5, reads GAGVSQSPRYKVTKRGQDVTLRCDPISSHATLYWYQQALGQGPEFLTYFNYEAQPDKSGLPSDRFSAERPEGSISTLTIQRTEQRDSAMYRCASSLGGQRQETQYFGPGTRLLVL.